This T cell receptor beta chain is drawn from a study of cytomegalovirus exposure and HLA in healthy donors. Findings of the study overall: Earlier findings revealed that most TCR beta V segments proved productive either about 87% or about 30% of the time. When analyzed later, a missense DCLRE1C variant was found to be linked to TCR beta V- and J-gene trimming. Apparent HLA restriction characterized most CMV-associated TCR beta chains in a later analysis. Altogether, 170 or so TCR beta chains were recorded as cytomegalovirus-associated.

Primers included in the PCR were 60 Vbeta and 13 Jbeta primers. Assay: immunoSEQ multiplex PCR; the TCRdb copy retains only in-frame clones and omits some. Of approximately 200,000 clones in the sample, more than 65% were seen once. This CDR3 is 13 amino acids long. The V end was cut by 0 bases, the J end by 11 bases, with 11 bases between. To note about this clone: The antigen remains undetermined.

The genes are TRBV23-1 and TRBJ1-5, with a tentative D call TRBD1 (6 bases). TRBV23-1 is an open reading frame whose function is uncertain. Sequenced sample: PBMCs. The clonotype was recovered from a girl between 5 and 17 years old in good health and CMV-seropositive. CDR3 region: CASSQSVHRAQHF. The CDR3 DNA follows: TGCGCCAGCAGTCAATCGGTACACAGGGCCCAGCATTTT.